The clone carrying this TCR beta chain was counted between two and nine times. The antigen is undetermined. This sample was included in a study of cytomegalovirus exposure and HLA in healthy donors. Study context: A prior analysis found 90 million to 120 million unique TCR beta sequences from some 200 million T cells. Study conclusions and caveats: The productive fraction for most TCR beta V segments was about 87% or about 30% in an earlier analysis. A later look showed TCR association rates differing by HLA locus, highest for DRB1 and lowest for HLA-C.

The PCR ran on 60 Vbeta and 13 Jbeta primers. Clones were sequenced by immunoSEQ multiplex PCR, and TCRdb holds only the in-frame ones, with some missing. The sample has some 150,000 clones; 50% to 75% are singletons. Germline V lookup: CDR1 SGHNT, CDR2 YYREEE (reference sequence). V was pared by 4 bases and J by 3 bases, with 10 bases of the junction left unmatched. The CDR3 is made up of 16 amino acids. This sequence originates from a woman aged 55-70 years in good health and CMV-seropositive. The chain links TRBV5-4 to TRBJ2-3; 8 bases agree with TRBD2. Sequences were obtained from PBMCs. CDR3 sequence: CASSRQDGRGTDTQYF. For the CDR3, the DNA is TGTGCCAGCAGCCGACAGGACGGGAGGGGAACAGATACGCAGTATTTT.